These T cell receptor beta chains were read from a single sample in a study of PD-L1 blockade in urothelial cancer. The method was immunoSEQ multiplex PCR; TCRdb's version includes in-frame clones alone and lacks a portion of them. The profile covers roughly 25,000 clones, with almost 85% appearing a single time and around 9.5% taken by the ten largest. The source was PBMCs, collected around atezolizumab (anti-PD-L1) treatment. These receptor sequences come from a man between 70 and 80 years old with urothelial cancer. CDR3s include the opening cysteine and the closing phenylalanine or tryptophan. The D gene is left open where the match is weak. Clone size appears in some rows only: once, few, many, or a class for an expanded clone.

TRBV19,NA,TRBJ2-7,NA,CASSIGGSLSHEQYF,TGTGCCAGTAGTATAGGAGGCAGCTTATCTCACGAGCAGTACTTC
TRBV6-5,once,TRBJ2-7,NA,CASSYSEGGDSYEQYF,TGTGCCAGCAGTTACTCTGAGGGGGGGGACTCCTACGAGCAGTACTTC
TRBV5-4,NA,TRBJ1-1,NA,CASSSLREVNTEAFF,TGTGCCAGCAGCTCCCTCCGAGAGGTCAACACTGAAGCTTTCTTT
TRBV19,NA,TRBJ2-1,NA,CASTSVPYNEQFF,TGTGCCAGTACTAGCGTGCCATACAATGAGCAGTTCTTC
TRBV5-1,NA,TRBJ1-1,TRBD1,CASSVTGGTEAFF,TGCGCCAGCAGCGTAACAGGGGGCACTGAAGCTTTCTTT
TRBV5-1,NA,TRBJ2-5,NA,CASSLGDSEVETQYF,TGCGCCAGCAGCTTGGGAGACAGTGAGGTGGAGACCCAGTACTTC
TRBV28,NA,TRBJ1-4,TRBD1,CASSLGQGEGEKLFF,TGTGCCAGCAGTCTTGGACAGGGAGAAGGGGAAAAACTGTTTTTT
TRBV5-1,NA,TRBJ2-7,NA,CASSLVSQSEQYF,TGCGCCAGCAGCTTGGTGTCACAGAGCGAGCAGTACTTC
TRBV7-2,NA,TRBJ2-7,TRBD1,CASSFDRGGYEQYF,TGTGCCAGCAGCTTTGACAGGGGGGGATACGAGCAGTACTTC
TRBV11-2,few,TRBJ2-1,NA,CASSLSTGPEQFF,TGTGCCAGCAGCTTAAGTACGGGTCCTGAGCAGTTCTTC
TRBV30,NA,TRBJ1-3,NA,CASIFSSGNTIYF,TGTGCCTCCATATTTAGCTCTGGAAACACCATATATTTT
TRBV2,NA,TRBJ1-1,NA,CASSVGQSTEAFF,TGTGCCAGCAGTGTCGGACAGTCTACTGAAGCTTTCTTT
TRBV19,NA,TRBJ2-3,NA,CASSESPGSADTQYF,TGTGCCAGTAGTGAATCCCCCGGTAGTGCAGATACGCAGTATTTT
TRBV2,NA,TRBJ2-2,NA,CASRARGNTGELFF,TGTGCCAGCAGAGCCAGGGGTAACACCGGGGAGCTGTTTTTT
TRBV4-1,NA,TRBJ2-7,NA,CASSQRAASYEQYF,TGCGCCAGCAGCCAGAGGGCTGCGTCCTACGAGCAGTACTTC
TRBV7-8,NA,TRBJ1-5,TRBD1,CASSPGTAFNQPQHF,TGTGCCAGCAGCCCCGGGACAGCCTTCAATCAGCCCCAGCATTTT
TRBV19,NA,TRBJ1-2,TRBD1,CASSLDRGQDGYTF,TGTGCCAGTAGTCTCGACAGGGGACAAGATGGCTACACCTTC
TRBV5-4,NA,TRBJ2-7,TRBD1,CASSPGTGDSYEQYF,TGTGCCAGCAGCCCCGGGACAGGGGATTCCTACGAGCAGTACTTC
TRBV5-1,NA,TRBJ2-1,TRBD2,CASSLRVGGPTNEQFF,TGCGCCAGCAGCTTGAGGGTGGGAGGGCCGACGAATGAGCAGTTCTTC
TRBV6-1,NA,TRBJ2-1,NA,CASSELPAYNEQFF,TGTGCCAGCAGTGAGTTACCGGCCTACAATGAGCAGTTCTTC
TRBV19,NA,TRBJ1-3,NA,CASSIVDWSSGNTIYF,TGTGCCAGTAGTATAGTGGACTGGAGCTCTGGAAACACCATATATTTT
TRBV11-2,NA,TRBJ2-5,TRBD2,CASSPGTSGGVSSGETQYF,TGTGCCAGCAGCCCAGGGACTAGCGGGGGCGTTTCGTCGGGGGAGACCCAGTACTTC
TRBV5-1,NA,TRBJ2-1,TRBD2,CASTSGTMDDEQFF,TGCGCCAGTACTAGCGGGACCATGGACGATGAGCAGTTCTTC
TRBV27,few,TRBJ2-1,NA,CASSLLPSEYNEQFF,TGTGCCAGCAGTTTATTGCCTAGCGAATACAATGAGCAGTTCTTC
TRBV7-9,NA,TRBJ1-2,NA,CASSLTGDSGYTF,TGTGCCAGCAGCTTAACAGGAGACTCCGGCTACACCTTC
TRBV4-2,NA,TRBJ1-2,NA,CASSQRQGSGYTF,TGTGCCAGCAGCCAACGGCAAGGGAGCGGCTACACCTTC
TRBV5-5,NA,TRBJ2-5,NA,CASSVNVFPAARSGQETQYF,TGTGCCAGCAGCGTGAACGTATTCCCTGCTGCGAGATCGGGCCAAGAGACCCAGTACTTC
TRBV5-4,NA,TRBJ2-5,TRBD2,CASSGLAKETQYF,TGTGCCAGCAGCGGACTAGCGAAGGAGACCCAGTACTTC
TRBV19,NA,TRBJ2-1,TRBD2,CASSIDLRAGVSYNEQFF,TGTGCCAGTAGTATAGATCTAAGAGCGGGAGTCTCCTACAATGAGCAGTTCTTC
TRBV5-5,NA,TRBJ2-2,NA,CASSFMNTGELFF,TGTGCCAGCAGCTTTATGAACACCGGGGAGCTGTTTTTT
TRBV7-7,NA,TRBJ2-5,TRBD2,CASSLDRGGQETQYF,TGTGCTAGCAGCTTAGACCGGGGGGGACAAGAGACCCAGTACTTC
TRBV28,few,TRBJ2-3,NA,CASSLLGLGLTDTQYF,TGTGCCAGCAGTTTATTGGGACTCGGACTAACAGATACGCAGTATTTT
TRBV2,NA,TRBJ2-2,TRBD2,CASSRLAGFNTGELFF,TGTGCCAGCTCGAGACTAGCGGGATTCAACACCGGGGAGCTGTTTTTT
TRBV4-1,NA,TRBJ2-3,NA,CASSQIPSDYTDTQYF,TGCGCCAGCAGCCAAATCCCCTCAGATTACACAGATACGCAGTATTTT
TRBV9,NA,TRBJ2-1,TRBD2,CASSVALAGGVYNEQFF,TGTGCCAGCAGCGTAGCTCTAGCGGGAGGCGTTTACAATGAGCAGTTCTTC
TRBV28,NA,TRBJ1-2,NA,CASNHGVANYGYTF,TGTGCCAGCAACCACGGGGTGGCTAACTATGGCTACACCTTC
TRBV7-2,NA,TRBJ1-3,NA,CASSLQGSGNTIYF,TGTGCCAGCAGCTTACAGGGCTCTGGAAACACCATATATTTT
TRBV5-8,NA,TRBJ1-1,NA,CASSFRGVDTEAFF,TGTGCCAGCAGCTTCAGGGGCGTGGACACTGAAGCTTTCTTT
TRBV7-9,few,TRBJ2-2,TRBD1,CASSHLTGANGELFF,TGTGCCAGCAGCCATCTCACAGGGGCTAACGGGGAGCTGTTTTTT
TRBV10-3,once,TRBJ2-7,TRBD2,CAISDITPWEGEQYF,TGTGCCATCAGTGACATCACCCCCTGGGAGGGGGAGCAGTACTTC